What follows are 6 T cell receptor beta chains derived from one specimen sequenced in a study of T cell responses to AZD1222 COVID-19 vaccine. Clones were read by immunoSEQ multiplex PCR, and TCRdb kept only the in-frame ones, dropping some. The repertoire includes 66,000 or so clones, around 79% of them detected once, and approximately 23% sits in the top ten. This specimen was peripheral blood, taken on day 0 of MenACWY control vaccination. The receptors stem from an adult in good health.

In DNA form, the CDR3 reads TGTGCCAGCAGCATCAGAGGGGCAGAAAATCAGCCCCAGCATTTT. Its translation is CASSIRGAENQPQHF. This chain joins TRBV7-2 and TRBJ1-5, with D perhaps matching TRBD1 (5 bases). The V end lost 5 bases, the J end lost 4 bases, and 15 bases lay between the germline ends. Germline V gene lookup returns CDR1 SGHTA and CDR2 FQGNSA. The length of the CDR3 is 15 residues.

The chain combines TRBV6-5 with TRBJ2-1; D is perhaps TRBD1 or TRBD2 (5 bases each). Trimming stripped 4 bases from V and 2 bases from J, with 15 bases between. The CDR3 loop spans 16 amino acids. CDR1 and CDR2 from the germline V gene are MNHEY and SVGAGI. The CDR3 loop is CASSSQSGRAYNEQFF. CDR3 nucleotide sequence: TGTGCCAGCAGTTCGCAAAGCGGCAGGGCCTACAATGAGCAGTTCTTC.

The V call is TRBV12-3 or TRBV12-4, the J call TRBJ1-1, with 7 nucleotides matching TRBD1. Germline trimming cut 6 bases from V and 7 bases from J; bases unmatched to any gene: 8. The CDR3 is 13 amino acids. CDR3 sequence (DNA): TGTGCCAGCAGCCCCGACAGGGAAGGTGAAGCTTTCTTT. Protein: CASSPDREGEAFF.

The chain links TRBV4-2 to TRBJ2-3; perhaps TRBD1 as D (6 bases). Germline V gene data show CDR1 as LGHNA and CDR2 as YNFKEQ. The length of the CDR3 is 15 residues. V lost 2 bases to trimming and J lost 3 bases, with 12 bases between them. The CDR3 reads CASSQLDQGTDTQYF. The CDR3 DNA sequence: TGTGCCAGCAGCCAACTCGATCAGGGGACAGATACGCAGTATTTT.

The CDR3 DNA is TGTGCCATTTCGACGGGAGATATCACTGAAGCTTTCTTT. Translation: CAISTGDITEAFF. The rearrangement joins TRBV10-3 to TRBJ1-1; D gene uncertain. Germline CDR1 is ENHRY and CDR2 is SYGVKD. V was clipped by 9 bases and J by 4 bases, with 15 bases between them. The CDR3 spans 13 residues.

The V call is TRBV21-1, the J call TRBJ1-6; the table's D call TRBD1 went unverified against the DNA. TRBV21-1 is assigned pseudogene status. The CDR3 totals 10 residues. The CDR3 region has the DNA TGTGCCAGCAGCATAGGGACAGCCCACTTT. Amino acid sequence: CASSIGTAHF.